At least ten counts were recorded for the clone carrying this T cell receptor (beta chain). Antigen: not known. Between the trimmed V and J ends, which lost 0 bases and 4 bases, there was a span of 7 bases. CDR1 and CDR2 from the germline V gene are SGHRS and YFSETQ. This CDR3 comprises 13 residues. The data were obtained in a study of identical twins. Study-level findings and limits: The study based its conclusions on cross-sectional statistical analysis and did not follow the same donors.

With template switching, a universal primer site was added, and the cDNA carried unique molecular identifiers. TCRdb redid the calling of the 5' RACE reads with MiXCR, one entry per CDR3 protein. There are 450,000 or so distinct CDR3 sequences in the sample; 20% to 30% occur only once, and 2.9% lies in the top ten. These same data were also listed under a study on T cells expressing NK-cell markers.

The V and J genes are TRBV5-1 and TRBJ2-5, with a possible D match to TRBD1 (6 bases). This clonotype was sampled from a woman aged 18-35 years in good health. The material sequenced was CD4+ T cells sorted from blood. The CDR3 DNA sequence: TGCGCCAGCAGCTTGGACAGGGCAGAGACCCAGTACTTC. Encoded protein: CASSLDRAETQYF.